Below, 23 T cell receptor beta chains from the same sample are listed, as sequenced in a study of blood T cells in healthy people across ages. A sample-barcoded 5' primer and a J-beta primer mix were used in a second PCR of roughly 6 to 12 cycles. TCRdb processed the 5' RACE reads anew with MiXCR; each CDR3 protein has one entry. The table includes 700,000 to 900,000 distinct CDR3 sequences, approximately 24% detected once. A further study also used this sample, focusing on T cells of mothers and their children.

The source material was blood. All receptors derive from a boy between 10 and 17 years old in good health.

This clonotype was counted a few times. CDR3 sequence: CASSLSGKGYTF. The CDR3 DNA is TGTGCCAGCAGTCTCTCGGGAAAGGGCTACACCTTC. V gene TRBV12-3 or TRBV12-4 combines with J gene TRBJ1-2, with unresolved D. This CDR3 has 12 residues. V was trimmed by 5 bases and J by 8 bases, leaving 12 bases between them.

This sequence joins TRBV20-1 and TRBJ2-5, with D possibly TRBD2 on 5 matching bases. Germline V CDR1 and CDR2: DFQATT, SNEGSKA (reference sequence). CDR3 length: 15 residues. The V and J ends lost 0 bases and 3 bases respectively, with 14 bases between them. The CDR3 bases are TGCAGTGCTAGAGATGGTCTAGCCAACAAAGAGACCCAGTACTTC. Encoded protein: CSARDGLANKETQYF.

This clonotype was seen more than once but under ten times. The rearrangement links TRBV29-1 to TRBJ2-1, with TRBD2 identical over 10 bases. The CDR3 is 17 residues long. CDR1 is SQVTM, CDR2 ANQGSEA, per germline. J lost 4 bases, V lost 1 base, and 10 bases had no gene match. The CDR3 is CSVEASLAGDGYNEQFF. CDR3 in DNA: TGCAGCGTTGAAGCGAGTCTAGCGGGGGATGGTTACAATGAGCAGTTCTTC.

This chain connects TRBV4-1 to TRBJ2-2; unclear D gene. V was cut by 0 bases and J by 6 bases, with 8 bases left in between. The germline V gene encodes CDR1 MGHRA and CDR2 YSYEKL. The CDR3 consists of 14 residues. In DNA, the CDR3 is TGCGCCAGCAGCCAAGATATAACGGCCGGGGAGCTGTTTTTT. The encoded protein is CASSQDITAGELFF.

This clonotype is a singleton in its sample. This chain uses TRBV20-1 with TRBJ1-5; 9 bases map to TRBD1. Germline V CDR1 and CDR2: DFQATT, SNEGSKA (reference sequence). The junction had 4 bases not matched to a gene; V was cut back by 4 bases and J by 6 bases. CDR3 length: 13 amino acids. The CDR3: CSATGQGGQPQHF. DNA for the CDR3: TGCAGTGCTACGGGACAGGGAGGTCAGCCCCAGCATTTT.

This clonotype was observed a handful of times. Its ends do not fully match the called genes, so a read error is possible. This rearrangement joins TRBV4-1 to TRBJ2-5; a possible D gene is TRBD1 (8 bases). This CDR3 contains 15 residues. Germline loops: CDR1 MGHRA, CDR2 YSYEKL. The CDR3 reads CASSQTGGGQETQYF. The DNA of the CDR3 is TGCGCTAGCAGCCAAACAGGGGGGGGCCAAGAGACCCAGTACTTC.

This clonotype has a handful of counts. V gene TRBV7-9 combines with J gene TRBJ2-2; possibly TRBD1 or TRBD2 for D (5 bases each). CDR3 length: 16 residues. Trimming took 4 bases from V and 1 from J, leaving 13 bases between them. The germline V gene encodes CDR1 SEHNR and CDR2 FQNEAQ (reference sequence). The CDR3 spells CASSYGTARNTGELFF. The CDR3 DNA follows: TGTGCCAGCAGCTATGGGACCGCGAGGAACACCGGGGAGCTGTTTTTT.

This clonotype was seen a few times. This rearrangement joins TRBV9 to TRBJ1-3, with a possible D match to TRBD1 (6 bases). Germline CDR1 reads SGDLS; CDR2 reads YYNGEE. The CDR3 length is 13 residues. V lost 1 base and J 4 bases, leaving 6 bases between the germline ends. The CDR3 DNA sequence: TGTGCCAGCAGCGTAACAGGGGGAAACACCATATATTTT. As protein: CASSVTGGNTIYF.

J is TRBJ1-1 and V is TRBV3-1; no clear D. V was cut by 6 bases and J by 1 base, with 6 bases left in between. The V gene's germline CDR1 is LGHDT and CDR2 YNNKEL (reference sequence). The CDR3 has 12 amino acids. As DNA, the CDR3 is TGTGCCAGCAGGAAGAAGAACACTGAAGCTTTCTTT. Its protein is CASRKKNTEAFF.

This clonotype came up a few times. The chain carries TRBV14 and TRBJ2-2; no clear D gene. The V end lost 0 bases, the J end lost 7 bases, and 21 bases lay between the germline ends. This CDR3 region has 18 residues. Germline V gene lookup returns CDR1 SGHDN and CDR2 FVKESK. For the CDR3, the DNA is TGTGCCAGCAGCCAAGAAACGGGCGTCTTGATTTATGGCGGGGAGCTGTTTTTT. Translated: CASSQETGVLIYGGELFF. The full variable domain, with the rest looked up from reference TRBV14 and TRBJ2-2, is EAGVTQFPSHSVIEKGQTVTLRCDPISGHDNLYWYRRVMGKEIKFLLHFVKESKQDESGMPNNRFLAERTGGTYSTLKVQPAELEDSGVYFCASSQETGVLIYGGELFFGEGSRLTVL.

The J gene is TRBJ2-7, the V gene TRBV5-1, with D possibly TRBD2 on 6 matching bases. CDR3 size: 14 residues. V gave up 4 bases and J gave up 5 bases, with 16 bases separating them. Per germline, CDR1 SGHRS and CDR2 YFSETQ. CDR3 amino acids: CASSPSTRDDEQYF. DNA for the CDR3: TGCGCCAGCAGCCCTTCGACTAGGGACGACGAGCAGTACTTC.

The J gene is TRBJ1-1, the V gene TRBV4-1; D is unresolved. The germline V gene has CDR1 MGHRA and CDR2 YSYEKL. V was clipped by 1 base and J by 10 bases, with 13 bases between them. The CDR3 extends over 13 amino acids. CDR3 nucleotide sequence: TGCGCCAGCAGCCAAGGGCTTAATGGGCGAGCTTTCTTT. This translates into CASSQGLNGRAFF.

About this clonotype: An end of the junction does not agree with germline; a read error may underlie this. The chain employs TRBV2 and TRBJ2-7; D remains ambiguous. Germline values: CDR1 SNHLY, CDR2 FYNNEI. The CDR3 covers 11 residues. Written as DNA, the CDR3 is TGTGCCAGCCGTGGGGTCCCCGAGGAGTACTTC. Its translation is CASRGVPEEYF.

The rearrangement uses TRBV2 and TRBJ1-1; D is uncertain. In germline, CDR1 is SNHLY, CDR2 FYNNEI. There are 11 residues in the CDR3. Trimming cost V 4 bases and J 7 bases, with 7 bases left between them. The CDR3 region has the DNA TGTGCCAGCAGTGTTGTGTTTGAAGCTTTCTTT. The encoded protein is CASSVVFEAFF.

The rearrangement joins TRBV29-1 to TRBJ2-7, with D perhaps matching TRBD1 (6 bases). Germline V gives CDR1 SQVTM, CDR2 ANQGSEA. V was cut by 7 bases and J by 1 base, with 11 bases left in between. The length of the CDR3 is 12 residues. CDR3 protein: CSANRDSYEQYF. The CDR3 DNA is TGCAGCGCCAACAGGGATTCCTACGAGCAGTACTTC.

The chain uses TRBV5-6 and TRBJ2-1; D uncertain. Germline assignment: CDR1 SGHDT and CDR2 YYEEEE. Trimming left V 3 bases short and J 2 bases short, with 15 bases between. The CDR3 sequence is 16 residues long. This CDR3 is CASSSLMSGAYNEQFF. The CDR3 DNA is TGTGCCAGCAGCTCCCTGATGAGTGGGGCCTACAATGAGCAGTTCTTC.

The chain combines TRBV20-1 with TRBJ1-1; D is possibly TRBD1 (6 bases). CDR1 is DFQATT, CDR2 SNEGSKA, per germline (reference sequence). V was pared by 8 bases and J by 3 bases, with 13 bases between. This CDR3 comprises 12 residues. The CDR3 bases are TGCAGTCCCCGGGAGGGGGACACTGAAGCTTTCTTT. Its protein is CSPREGDTEAFF.

The J gene is TRBJ2-5, the V gene TRBV5-1, with 11 bases lining up with TRBD2. The CDR3 loop spans 17 amino acids. Germline V gives CDR1 SGHRS, CDR2 YFSETQ. The trim removed 5 bases at V and 1 base at J, leaving 10 bases unmatched. The CDR3, as DNA: TGCGCCAGCAGTTGGAAACTAGCGGGGGCCCTCCAAGAGACCCAGTACTTC. Translation gives CASSWKLAGALQETQYF. The entire variable domain, with the rest obtained from reference TRBV5-1 and TRBJ2-5, is as follows: KAGVTQTPRYLIKTRGQQVTLSCSPISGHRSVSWYQQTPGQGLQFLFEYFSETQRNKGNFPGRFSGRQFSNSRSEMNVSTLELGDSALYLCASSWKLAGALQETQYFGPGTRLLVL.

This clonotype was detected only a few times. The chain employs TRBV30 and TRBJ1-6; no clear D gene. V lost 0 bases to trimming and J lost 7 bases, with 19 bases between them. Germline V lookup: CDR1 GTSNPN, CDR2 SVGIG (reference sequence). The CDR3 length is 17 residues. The CDR3 nucleotides are TGTGCCTGGAGTGTAGCCCTCCTGGGAAAGGGCAATTCACCCCTCCACTTT. Translation: CAWSVALLGKGNSPLHF.

V is TRBV5-1 and J is TRBJ1-2, with 7 bases identical to TRBD1. The CDR3 runs 16 residues. Trimming at V came to 7 bases and at J to 5 bases, leaving 17 bases not matched to a gene. CDR1 is SGHRS, CDR2 YFSETQ, per germline. The CDR3 sequence is CASRSNPGQRLYGYTF. CDR3 in DNA: TGCGCCAGCCGTTCGAACCCGGGACAGAGACTATATGGCTACACCTTC.

V usage is TRBV5-1 and J usage is TRBJ2-7, with 10 bases fitting TRBD1. The germline gives CDR1 SGHRS, CDR2 YFSETQ. The CDR3 spans 15 residues. J lost 2 bases, V lost 4 bases, and 6 bases had no gene match. CDR3 sequence: CASSPGTGVPYEQYF. The CDR3 bases are TGCGCCAGCAGCCCTGGGACAGGGGTCCCCTACGAGCAGTACTTC.

This rearrangement joins TRBV28 to TRBJ1-2; D perhaps matches TRBD1 (5 bases). Between the trimmed V and J ends, which lost 2 bases and 8 bases, there was a span of 15 bases. CDR1 MDHEN and CDR2 SYDVKM come from the germline V gene. The CDR3 is 14 residues long. In DNA form, the CDR3 reads TGTGCCAGCAGTTTAGGGGACCTTTTAGTCGGCTACACCTTC. It specifies CASSLGDLLVGYTF.

As DNA, the CDR3 is TGTGCCAGCAGGTGGGAAGGAGAAAAACTGTTTTTT. The encoded protein is CASRWEGEKLFF. The chain joins TRBV12-3 or TRBV12-4 to TRBJ1-4; D not certain. The CDR3 is 12 amino acids. Trimming removed 6 bases from V and 8 bases from J, with 10 bases in between.